The 13 T cell receptor beta chains given below trace back to one sample, sequenced in a study of CD8+CD57+ T cells in acquired aplastic anemia. Whoever was chosen for sequencing had shown CD8+CD57+ cell expansion by flow cytometry. TCR beta VDJ combinations and CDR3 sequences were profiled from genomic DNA. TCRdb re-called the reads through MiXCR, storing one row per CDR3 protein. The sample holds 150,000 to 200,000 distinct CDR3 sequences, 40% to 50% seen once. The specimen was sorted CD4+, CD8+, or CD8+CD57+ T cells (not recorded which) from PBMCs. These receptors originate from a human donor with aplastic anemia.

This clonotype has just a few counts. This sequence joins TRBV20-1 and TRBJ1-2; perhaps TRBD1 as D (5 bases). V lost 2 bases, J lost 4 bases, and 14 bases lay in between. CDR1 and CDR2 from the germline V gene are DFQATT and SNEGSKA (reference sequence). CDR3 length equals 14 residues. CDR3 loop: CSARHPTGVYGYTF. CDR3 DNA sequence: TGCAGTGCTAGACACCCCACAGGAGTCTATGGCTACACCTTC.

The chain combines TRBV12-3 or TRBV12-4 with TRBJ2-5; D gene uncertain. The CDR3 sequence is 14 residues long. V lost 3 bases to trimming and J lost 3 bases, with 11 bases between them. The CDR3 DNA reads TGTGCCAGCAGTTTCCAAGAGCCGGAAGAGACCCAGTACTTC. It yields the protein CASSFQEPEETQYF.

This clonotype came up many times. The rearrangement links TRBV5-1 to TRBJ2-2; 10 bases align to TRBD1. V lost 1 base and J lost 5; bases outside the gene matches: 5. The CDR3 runs 16 residues. Per germline, CDR1 SGHRS and CDR2 YFSETQ. CDR3 sequence: CASSLIWTGGTGELFF. Written as DNA, the CDR3 is TGCGCCAGCAGCTTGATCTGGACAGGGGGGACCGGGGAGCTGTTTTTT. Using reference TRBV5-1 and TRBJ2-2 for the parts outside the CDR3, the full variable domain is KAGVTQTPRYLIKTRGQQVTLSCSPISGHRSVSWYQQTPGQGLQFLFEYFSETQRNKGNFPGRFSGRQFSNSRSEMNVSTLELGDSALYLCASSLIWTGGTGELFFGEGSRLTVL.

The chain links TRBV19 to TRBJ2-1; either TRBD1 or TRBD2 may supply D (5 bases each). The germline CDR1 and CDR2 sequences are LNHDA and SQIVND (reference sequence). Trimming stripped 4 bases from V and 13 bases from J, with 14 bases between. The CDR3 extends over 12 amino acids. CDR3 DNA: TGTGCCAGTAGTAGGGACCCAGGGAAACAGTTCTTC. As protein: CASSRDPGKQFF. Filled out from reference TRBV19 and TRBJ2-1, the complete variable domain reads DGGITQSPKYLFRKEGQNVTLSCEQNLNHDAMYWYRQDPGQGLRLIYYSQIVNDFQKGDIAEGYSVSREKKESFPLTVTSAQKNPTAFYLCASSRDPGKQFFGPGTRLTVL.

The sample holds many counts of this clonotype. The chain recombines TRBV7-8 with TRBJ1-1; D gene ambiguous. V lost 8 bases and J lost 0, with 13 bases in between. The CDR3 extends over 14 amino acids. CDR1 and CDR2 (germline): SGHVS, FQNEAQ. CDR3 nucleotides: TGTGCCAGCGTGATTGGCGGATTGAACACTGAAGCTTTCTTT. It encodes CASVIGGLNTEAFF.

This clonotype was seen repeatedly, ten times or more. V usage is TRBV29-1 and J usage is TRBJ2-7; 7 bases are a match to TRBD2. The CDR3 runs 13 residues. The junction had 9 bases not matched to a gene; V was cut back by 6 bases and J by 4 bases. Germline CDR1 and CDR2: SQVTM and ANQGSEA. The CDR3: CSVATTSRYEQYF. CDR3 sequence (DNA): TGCAGCGTCGCAACGACTAGCAGGTACGAGCAGTACTTC.

Note on this clonotype: A junction boundary mismatches the germline segment, possibly from a read error. The chain links TRBV12-3 or TRBV12-4 to TRBJ2-1, with 8 bases identical to TRBD2. The CDR3 has 17 residues. CDR3 in DNA: TGTGCCAGCAGTCCCCGACCCGGGACTAGTGCCTACAATGAGCAGCTCTTC. Amino acid sequence: CASSPRPGTSAYNEQLF.

This CDR3 is CASSLYGGSYYNEQFF. In DNA form, the CDR3 reads TGTGCCAGCAGCTTATACGGGGGGTCCTACTACAATGAGCAGTTCTTC. The rearrangement joins TRBV11-1 to TRBJ2-1; 7 bases are shared with TRBD2. Germline trimming cut 2 bases from V and 3 bases from J; bases unmatched to any gene: 7. The CDR3 loop spans 16 amino acids. In germline, CDR1 is SGHAT, CDR2 FQDESV (reference sequence).

This clonotype showed up just once. The J gene is TRBJ2-5, the V gene TRBV11-2, with 9 positions matching TRBD2. The CDR3 spans 16 residues. CDR1 and CDR2 from the germline V gene are SGHAT and FQNNGV. V was pared by 4 bases and J by 2 bases, with 8 bases of the junction left unmatched. DNA of the CDR3: TGTGCCAGCAGCTCCCTACTCCTAGCGGGACAAGAGACCCAGTACTTC. Translation gives CASSSLLLAGQETQYF.

The chain uses TRBV29-1 and TRBJ2-2; 8 bases match TRBD1. The V gene's germline CDR1 is SQVTM and CDR2 ANQGSEA. V was pared by 5 bases and J by 5 bases, with 7 bases of the junction left unmatched. This CDR3 is built from 14 residues. CDR3 coding DNA: TGCAGCGTTAAAAAGGACAGGGCGACCGGGGAGCTGTTTTTT. Amino acid sequence: CSVKKDRATGELFF.

The chain joins TRBV7-9 to TRBJ2-2; no clear D. The CDR3 runs 12 residues. The germline V gene encodes CDR1 SEHNR and CDR2 FQNEAQ (reference sequence). The ends were cut back, 2 bases at V and 7 bases at J, with 5 bases in the middle. CDR3 bases: TGTGCCAGCAGCTTAAACTACGGGGAGCTGTTTTTT. Its protein product is CASSLNYGELFF.

This clonotype was counted at least ten times. The chain couples TRBV27 to TRBJ2-7; D remains unclear. Looked up from germline, CDR1 is MNHEY and CDR2 is SMNVEV (reference sequence). V was shortened by 6 bases and J by 3 bases, with 9 bases between the two germline ends. The CDR3 length is 12 residues. For the CDR3, the DNA is TGTGCCAGCAGGGGGATCAACTACGAGCAGTACTTC. Protein product: CASRGINYEQYF.

This clonotype was observed a few times. The chain employs TRBV7-9 and TRBJ2-5; D possibly matches TRBD1 or TRBD2 (5 bases each). Deletions cut 5 bases from V and 1 base from J, with 11 bases between. CDR3 length: 14 amino acids. Germline V gene sequence: CDR1 SEHNR, CDR2 FQNEAQ (reference sequence). CDR3: CASSEAGTQETQYF. The CDR3 DNA follows: TGTGCCAGCAGCGAGGCAGGGACCCAAGAGACCCAGTACTTC. The variable domain in full, completed from reference TRBV7-9 and TRBJ2-5, reads DTGVSQNPRHKITKRGQNVTFRCDPISEHNRLYWYRQTLGQGPEFLTYFQNEAQLEKSRLLSDRFSAERPKGSFSTLEIQRTEQGDSAMYLCASSEAGTQETQYFGPGTRLLVL.